Below, 16 T cell receptor beta chains from the same sample are listed, as sequenced in a study of read filtering for tumor transcriptome and immune sequencing. This library used around 0.4 ug RNA and molecular barcoded adaptors spanning alpha/delta and beta/gamma chains. Each CDR3 protein is one row after TCRdb ran MiXCR on the reads. The repertoire holds tens of thousands of distinct CDR3 sequences, with under 25% as singletons. Sequenced sample: a population of CD138-negative cells sorted from bone marrow. These receptors came from a donor aged 40 or over with multiple myeloma.

The table lists this clonotype with many counts. The V and J genes are TRBV5-4 and TRBJ2-7; 7 bases align to TRBD2. Germline CDR1 reads SGHNT; CDR2 reads YYREEE (reference sequence). The CDR3 covers 13 residues. Trimming removed 3 bases from V and 6 bases from J; junction bases left unmatched: 6. The chain's CDR3 is CASSSGGTGEQYF. CDR3 in DNA: TGTGCCAGCAGCTCCGGGGGGACTGGCGAGCAGTACTTC.

With respect to this clonotype: A much more abundant neighbour one base away suggests this may be a read error. The chain recombines TRBV30 with TRBJ1-4; 8 nucleotides match TRBD1. Germline values: CDR1 GTSNPN, CDR2 SVGIG (reference sequence). This CDR3 region has 14 residues. The DNA for the CDR3 is TGTGCCTGGGGTGTCGTTACAGGGGGGGAAAAACTGTTTTTT. This translates into CAWGVVTGGEKLFF. Filled out from reference TRBV30 and TRBJ1-4, the complete variable domain reads SQTIHQWPATLVQPVGSPLSLECTVEGTSNPNLYWYRQAAGRGLQLLFYSVGIGQISSEVPQNLSASRPQDRQFILSSKKLLLSDSGFYLCAWGVVTGGEKLFFGSGTQLSVL.

This clonotype has at least ten counts. The rearrangement uses TRBV5-1 and TRBJ2-1; possibly TRBD1 or TRBD2 for D (5 bases each). The CDR3 runs to 17 residues. From germline, CDR1 is SGHRS and CDR2 YFSETQ. V was trimmed by 1 base and J by 4 bases, leaving 18 bases between them. The CDR3 spells CASSLPRDSGAYNEQFF. DNA of the CDR3: TGCGCCAGCAGCTTGCCACGAGACAGCGGTGCTTACAATGAGCAGTTCTTC.

Many counts were recorded for this clonotype. CDR3 bases: TGTGCCAGCAGTGAAGTTGCGGGACAGGGGAACACTGAAGCTTTCTTT. It is translated as CASSEVAGQGNTEAFF. The chain uses TRBV2 and TRBJ1-1, with TRBD1 identical over 9 bases. CDR3 size: 16 residues. Germline V gene lookup returns CDR1 SNHLY and CDR2 FYNNEI. Losses at the gene ends were 1 base for V and 1 base for J; bases not matched to a gene: 4.

This clonotype was counted many times. This sequence joins TRBV5-1 and TRBJ2-5, with D unclear. The CDR3 has 13 amino acids. Trimming pared 2 bases from V and 2 bases from J, leaving 7 bases between. Germline CDR1 and CDR2: SGHRS and YFSETQ. CDR3 in DNA: TGCGCCAGCAGCTTCCCAGAACAAGAGACCCAGTACTTC. Its translation is CASSFPEQETQYF.

This clonotype occurred many times. This chain joins TRBV7-9 and TRBJ1-1; TRBD1 matches at 8 bases. Looked up from germline, CDR1 is SEHNR and CDR2 is FQNEAQ (reference sequence). There are 15 residues in the CDR3. Germline trimming cut 3 bases from V and 7 bases from J; bases unmatched to any gene: 10. The CDR3 region has the DNA TGTGCCAGCAGCTTGTCCCCTGCCAGGGGGCTTGAAGCTTTCTTT. Encoded protein: CASSLSPARGLEAFF.

This sequence joins TRBV10-3 and TRBJ1-4; D may be TRBD1 (5 bases). Germline V gene lookup returns CDR1 ENHRY and CDR2 SYGVKD. The CDR3 runs 14 residues. The V end lost 6 bases, the J end lost 4 bases, and 12 bases lay between the germline ends. CDR3 coding DNA: TGTGCCATCAGGCTCCGGGACCGTAATGAAAAACTGTTTTTT. It translates to CAIRLRDRNEKLFF.

This chain links TRBV19 with TRBJ1-3; D might be TRBD1 (5 bases). From germline, CDR1 is LNHDA and CDR2 SQIVND (reference sequence). Between the trimmed V and J ends, which lost 5 bases and 3 bases, there was a span of 14 bases. This CDR3 contains 15 residues. The CDR3 spells CASSPPGRNGNTIYF. Written as DNA, the CDR3 is TGTGCCAGTAGTCCGCCGGGGCGCAATGGAAACACCATATATTTT.

This clonotype was recorded many times. The chain has TRBV11-2 and TRBJ2-1, with TRBD1 identical over 11 bases. CDR3 length equals 16 residues. The V gene end was trimmed by 5 bases and the J gene end by 6 bases; junction bases not matched to a gene: 9. Germline CDR1 SGHAT, CDR2 FQNNGV. The DNA of the CDR3 is TGTGCCAGCAGCATTGGGACGGGACAGGGGGGCAATGAGCAGTTCTTC. It codes for CASSIGTGQGGNEQFF.

Notes on this clonotype: A much larger clone differs from this one at a single base, so this may be a read error. The chain employs TRBV29-1 and TRBJ2-3, with TRBD1 identical over 7 bases. Germline V gives CDR1 SQVTM, CDR2 ANQGSEA. CDR3 size: 13 residues. With 7 bases clipped from V and 1 base from J, the junction kept 5 bases outside the gene matches. DNA for the CDR3: TGCAGCGCTGCCGGGACAGGCACAGATACGCAGTATTTT. Protein: CSAAGTGTDTQYF.

This rearrangement joins TRBV10-3 to TRBJ2-3; D gene uncertain. Trimming shortened V by 0 bases and J by 5 bases, and 3 bases separated the two germline ends. The CDR3 is 12 amino acids. Germline assignment: CDR1 ENHRY and CDR2 SYGVKD. The CDR3 reads CAISESEDTQYF. CDR3 DNA sequence: TGTGCCATCAGTGAGTCCGAAGATACGCAGTATTTT.

Turning to this clonotype: This may come from a read error, since a much larger clone is one base off. V and J are TRBV3-1 and TRBJ1-4, with TRBD1 matching over 7 bases. This CDR3 contains 14 residues. Germline V gene data show CDR1 as LGHDT and CDR2 as YNNKEL (reference sequence). The CDR3 nucleotides are TGTGCCATCAGCCGACAGGGTCAAGAGGAAAAACTGTTTTTT. Translated, it gives CAISRQGQEEKLFF.

This clonotype was recorded many times. The gene calls are TRBV4-1 and TRBJ1-6, with 9 bases matching TRBD1. From germline, CDR1 is MGHRA and CDR2 YSYEKL. The CDR3 is 16 residues long. Unmatched junction bases numbered 3, after V lost 0 bases and J lost 6 bases. The DNA of the CDR3 is TGCGCCAGCAGCCAAGATTCGACAGGGGGTAATTCACCCCTCCACTTT. Translation: CASSQDSTGGNSPLHF.

This clonotype was counted ten times or more. The gene calls are TRBV20-1 and TRBJ2-1, with 7 bases lining up with TRBD2. This CDR3 region has 15 residues. The trim removed 3 bases at V and 2 bases at J, leaving 7 bases unmatched. The V gene's germline CDR1 is DFQATT and CDR2 SNEGSKA (reference sequence). The CDR3 nucleotides read TGCAGTGCTAGCGGCGGGAGTCCGACCTACAATGAGCAGTTCTTC. This encodes CSASGGSPTYNEQFF.

This clonotype was detected ten times or more. The chain uses TRBV20-1 and TRBJ1-6; 8 positions match TRBD1. This CDR3 has 18 residues. The V gene's germline CDR1 is DFQATT and CDR2 SNEGSKA (reference sequence). With 2 bases clipped from V and 0 bases from J, the junction kept 9 bases outside the gene matches. CDR3 loop: CSARLRTGQSSYNSPLHF. CDR3 nucleotide sequence: TGCAGTGCTAGACTCCGGACAGGGCAGAGCTCCTATAATTCACCCCTCCACTTT.

A remark on this clonotype: A much larger clonotype is one base distant, so this may be a read error. The V call is TRBV6-6, the J call TRBJ2-5; 14 bases are shared with TRBD2. The CDR3 consists of 17 residues. Germline CDR1 MNHNY, CDR2 SVGAGI (reference sequence). The CDR3 here is CASSLGLAGGSGESQYF. The CDR3 bases are TGTGCCAGCAGCCTCGGACTAGCGGGAGGTTCAGGGGAGAGCCAGTACTTC.